This record concerns one T cell receptor beta chain sequence. Its antigen is currently unknown. The data are from a study of blood T cells in healthy people across ages. This CDR3 contains 17 residues. Germline CDR1 is SGHRS and CDR2 is YFSETQ. V lost 4 bases and J 0 bases, leaving 14 bases between the germline ends. Donors were systemically healthy Caucasian individuals from Russia aged about 6 to 90 years. The authors drew about 10 milliliters of peripheral blood from each donor. It was with a sample-barcoded 5' primer and a J-beta primer mix that a second PCR of about 6 to 12 cycles was run. Any given sample supplied a minimum of 3 million CDR3-containing paired-end reads. TCRdb reprocessed the 5' RACE reads with MiXCR, giving one entry per CDR3 protein. The table has some 1.5 million distinct CDR3 sequences, 25% to 30% seen once. Study-wide results and caveats: A roughly linear fall in TCR beta diversity per million T cells was seen with increasing age.

The chain joins TRBV5-1 to TRBJ2-6; D unclear. Sequencing used blood. This clonotype originated in a young woman in good health. The CDR3 coding sequence is TGCGCCAGCAGCCTTCTATCGGCCCTCTCTGGGGCCAACGTCCTGACTTTC. As protein: CASSLLSALSGANVLTF.